This T cell receptor (beta chain) is from a study of human T cells and chemical hapten exposure. Study-level information: Alopecia areata, totalis or universalis affected patients who were mostly female.

This CDR3 is 14 amino acids long. V was pared by 2 bases and J by 3 bases, with 2 bases of the junction left unmatched. Germline CDR1 is KGHSH and CDR2 is LQKENI. A single record per CDR3 protein comes from TCRdb applying MiXCR to the RACE reads. Here the sample spans approximately 82,000 distinct CDR3 sequences, 12% being singletons. Specified time point: patch test 1, 2 weeks after DPC sensitization. As to treatment: therapeutic diphenylcyclopropenone sensitization with weekly scalp DPC. The source was whole blood, collected in connection with sensitization to the hapten diphenylcyclopropenone (DPC). The clonotype comes from an older woman with alopecia areata. Some clones in this sample may be carry-over from other donors' samples. The chain employs TRBV18 and TRBJ1-1, with TRBD1 matching 8 bases. The CDR3 loop is CASSPAGGDTEAFF. The CDR3 DNA follows: TGTGCCAGCTCACCAGCAGGGGGCGACACTGAAGCTTTCTTT.